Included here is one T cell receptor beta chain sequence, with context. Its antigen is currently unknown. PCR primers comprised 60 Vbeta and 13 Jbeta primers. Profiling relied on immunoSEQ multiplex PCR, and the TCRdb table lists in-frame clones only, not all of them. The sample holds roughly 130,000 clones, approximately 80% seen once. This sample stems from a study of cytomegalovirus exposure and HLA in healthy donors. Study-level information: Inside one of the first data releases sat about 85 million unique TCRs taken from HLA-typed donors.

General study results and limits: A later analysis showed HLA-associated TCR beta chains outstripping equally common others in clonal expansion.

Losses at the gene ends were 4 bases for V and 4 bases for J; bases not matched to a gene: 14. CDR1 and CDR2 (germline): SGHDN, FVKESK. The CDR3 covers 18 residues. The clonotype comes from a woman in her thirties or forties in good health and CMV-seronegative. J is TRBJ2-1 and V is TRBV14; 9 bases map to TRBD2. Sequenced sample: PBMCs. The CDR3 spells CASSRAGGSYSGYNEQFF. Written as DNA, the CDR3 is TGTGCCAGCAGCCGAGCGGGGGGCTCTTACAGTGGGTACAATGAGCAGTTCTTC.